This T cell receptor (beta chain) was sequenced in a study of T cell responses to AZD1222 COVID-19 vaccine. As concerns this clone: What it binds is not known.

The CDR3 runs to 12 residues. CDR1 is LNHDA, CDR2 SQIVND, per germline (reference sequence). The V gene lost 5 bases and the J gene lost 8 bases, with 9 bases spanning the gap. Here immunoSEQ multiplex PCR was the method, and the copy in TCRdb shows in-frame clones only, minus some. The sample carries about 180,000 clones, about 88% recorded once. Overall study findings and caveats: Spike-specific TCR breadth and depth were elevated following two AZD1222 doses. The sample set comprised mostly white British donors with more females, and clonal diversity was possibly underestimated.

The sample in question was peripheral blood, obtained 28 days after the second AZD1222 dose. V gene TRBV19 combines with J gene TRBJ1-4; D remains unclear. The clonotype originates from an adult who received the AZD1222 COVID-19 vaccine. The CDR3 DNA reads as TGTGCCAGTAGTCCTATAGGGGAAAAACTGTTTTTT. Protein product: CASSPIGEKLFF.